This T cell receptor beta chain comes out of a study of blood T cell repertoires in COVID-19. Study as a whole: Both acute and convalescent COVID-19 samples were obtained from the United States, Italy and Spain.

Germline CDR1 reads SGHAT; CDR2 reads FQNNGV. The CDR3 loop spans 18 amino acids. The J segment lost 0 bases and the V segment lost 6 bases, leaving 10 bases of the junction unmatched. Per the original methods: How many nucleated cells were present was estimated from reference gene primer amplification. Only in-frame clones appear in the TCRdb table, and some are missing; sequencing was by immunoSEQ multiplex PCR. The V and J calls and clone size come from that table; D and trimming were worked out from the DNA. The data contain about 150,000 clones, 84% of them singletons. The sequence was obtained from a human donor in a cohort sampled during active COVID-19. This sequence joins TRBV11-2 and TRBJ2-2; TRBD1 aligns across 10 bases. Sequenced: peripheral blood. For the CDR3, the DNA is TGTGCCAGCAGTCCGGGACAGGGGTTTTCGTCGAACACCGGGGAGCTGTTTTTT. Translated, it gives CASSPGQGFSSNTGELFF. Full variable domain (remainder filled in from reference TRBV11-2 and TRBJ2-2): EAGVAQSPRYKIIEKRQSVAFWCNPISGHATLYWYQQILGQGPKLLIQFQNNGVVDDSQLPKDRFSAERLKGVDSTLKIQPAKLEDSAVYLCASSPGQGFSSNTGELFFGEGSRLTVL.